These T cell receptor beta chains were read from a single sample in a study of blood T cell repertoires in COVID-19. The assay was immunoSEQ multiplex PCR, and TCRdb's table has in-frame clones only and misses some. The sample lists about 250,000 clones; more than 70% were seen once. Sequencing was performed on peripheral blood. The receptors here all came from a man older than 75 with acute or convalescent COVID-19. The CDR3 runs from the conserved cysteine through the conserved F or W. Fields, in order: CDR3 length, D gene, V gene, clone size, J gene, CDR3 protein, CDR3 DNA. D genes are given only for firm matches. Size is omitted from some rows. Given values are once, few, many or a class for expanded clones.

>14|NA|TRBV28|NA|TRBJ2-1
CASSFGGGGNEQFF
TGTGCCAGCAGTTTCGGGGGAGGGGGCAATGAGCAGTTCTTC
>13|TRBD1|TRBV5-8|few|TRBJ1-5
CASSRGRGRPQHF
TGTGCCAGCAGCAGGGGGCGGGGAAGGCCCCAGCATTTT
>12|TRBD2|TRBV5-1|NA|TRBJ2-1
CASSPGRGEQFF
TGCGCCAGCAGCCCAGGGCGGGGGGAGCAGTTCTTC
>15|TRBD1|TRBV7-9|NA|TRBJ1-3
CASSLAGGDGNTIYF
TGTGCCAGCAGCTTAGCAGGGGGCGATGGAAACACCATATATTTT
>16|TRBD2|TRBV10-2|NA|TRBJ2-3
CASSEATSGYTDTQYF
TGCGCCAGCAGTGAGGCGACTAGCGGATACACAGATACGCAGTATTTT
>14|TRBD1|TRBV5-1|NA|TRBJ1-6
CASSFGQGGSPLHF
TGCGCCAGCAGCTTCGGACAGGGAGGTTCACCCCTCCACTTT
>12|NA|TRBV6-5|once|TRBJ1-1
CASQGMAAEAFF
TGTGCCAGCCAGGGGATGGCAGCTGAAGCTTTCTTT
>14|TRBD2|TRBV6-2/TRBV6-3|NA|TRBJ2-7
CASSYLAGDYEQYF
TGTGCCAGCAGTTATTTGGCGGGAGATTACGAGCAGTACTTC
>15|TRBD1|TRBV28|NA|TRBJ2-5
CASSKTGGLQETQYF
TGTGCCAGCAGCAAGACAGGGGGTCTCCAAGAGACCCAGTACTTC
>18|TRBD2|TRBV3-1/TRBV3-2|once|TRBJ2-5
CASSQPYLGLAGGETQYF
TGTGCCAGCAGCCAACCCTATTTGGGACTAGCGGGAGGAGAGACCCAGTACTTC
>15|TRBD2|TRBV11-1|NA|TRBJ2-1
CASSPRREGYNEQFF
TGTGCCAGCAGCCCCCGCCGGGAGGGCTACAATGAGCAGTTCTTC
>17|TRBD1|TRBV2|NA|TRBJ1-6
CASSVNRGLAYNSPLHF
TGTGCCAGCAGTGTAAACAGGGGGCTGGCCTATAATTCACCCCTCCACTTT
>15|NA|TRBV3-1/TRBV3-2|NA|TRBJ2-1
CASSQAASSYNEQFF
TGTGCCAGCAGCCAAGCTGCGAGCTCCTACAATGAGCAGTTCTTC
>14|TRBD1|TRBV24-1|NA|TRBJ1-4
CATSDPGQDEKLFF
TGTGCCACCAGTGATCCGGGACAGGATGAAAAACTGTTTTTT
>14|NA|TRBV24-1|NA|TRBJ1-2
CATSESTGRYGYTF
TGTGCCACCAGTGAGTCAACAGGGCGCTATGGCTACACCTTC
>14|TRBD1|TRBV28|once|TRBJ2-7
CASSSGTVPYEQYF
TGTGCCAGCAGTTCCGGGACAGTGCCCTACGAGCAGTACTTC
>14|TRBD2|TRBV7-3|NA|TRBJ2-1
CASSSAGDWSEQFF
TGTGCCAGCAGCTCGGCGGGAGACTGGAGTGAGCAGTTCTTC
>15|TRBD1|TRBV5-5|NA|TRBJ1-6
CASSLGQGGNSPLHF
TGTGCCAGCAGCTTGGGACAGGGGGGTAATTCACCCCTCCACTTT
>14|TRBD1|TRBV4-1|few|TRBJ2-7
CASSRQGQGYEQYF
TGCGCCAGCAGCCGACAGGGGCAAGGCTACGAGCAGTACTTC
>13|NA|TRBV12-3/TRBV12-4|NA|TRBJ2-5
CATSRTEVETQYF
TGTGCCACCAGTAGGACGGAGGTCGAGACCCAGTACTTC
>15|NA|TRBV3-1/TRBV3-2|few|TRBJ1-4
CASSQDPTVNEKLFF
TGTGCCAGCAGCCAAGATCCCACAGTTAATGAAAAACTGTTTTTT
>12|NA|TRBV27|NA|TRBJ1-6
CASRQDNSPLHF
TGTGCCAGCAGACAAGATAATTCACCCCTCCACTTT
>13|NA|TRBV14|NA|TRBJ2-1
CASSQELTNEQFF
TGTGCCAGCAGCCAAGAACTAACGAATGAGCAGTTCTTC
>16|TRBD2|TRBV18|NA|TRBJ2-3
CASSPSTSGATDTQYF
TGTGCCAGCTCACCTTCGACTAGCGGGGCTACAGATACGCAGTATTTT
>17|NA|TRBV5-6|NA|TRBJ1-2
CASSPYRQAGHSYGYTF
TGTGCCAGCAGCCCATACCGACAAGCAGGGCATTCCTATGGCTACACCTTC
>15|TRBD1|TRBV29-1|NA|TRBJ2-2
CSVGKGQGDTGELFF
TGCAGCGTTGGAAAGGGACAGGGGGACACCGGGGAGCTGTTTTTT
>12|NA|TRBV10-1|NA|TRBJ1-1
CASSTGNTEAFF
TGCGCCAGTTCTACAGGGAACACTGAAGCTTTCTTT
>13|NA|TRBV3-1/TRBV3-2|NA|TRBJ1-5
CASSQAGHQPQHF
TGTGCCAGCAGCCAGGCGGGGCATCAGCCCCAGCATTTT
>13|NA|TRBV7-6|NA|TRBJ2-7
CASSSNGIGEQYF
TGTGCCAGCAGCTCCAACGGGATTGGCGAGCAGTACTTC
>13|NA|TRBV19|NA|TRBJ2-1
CASSIPTGREQFF
TGTGCCAGTAGTATCCCAACAGGGCGCGAGCAGTTCTTC